Described below is a single T cell receptor beta chain sequence and its context. Germline V CDR1 and CDR2: ENHRY, SYGVKD. This CDR3 has 15 amino acids. After removal of 8 bases from V and 0 bases from J, the junction contained 3 bases not matched to a gene. This specimen belongs to a study of blood T cell repertoires in COVID-19. Study as a whole: From the United States, Italy and Spain came samples of acute and convalescent COVID-19. The cDNA or gDNA used as material had been derived from T cells, B-cell-depleted T cells, or PBMCs.

TCRdb's copy holds only in-frame clones and misses some; the assay was immunoSEQ multiplex PCR. The repertoire holds about 320,000 clones, with more than 85% as singletons. Individuals drawn from under 30 US areas were about 18 to 90 years old. Participants in the exposed group had met a COVID-19 case in the 2 weeks before joining the study. The sequence was obtained from a woman in her thirties who had been exposed to COVID-19. The source material was PBMCs or T cells enriched from blood (not recorded which). The rearrangement uses TRBV10-3 and TRBJ2-6; TRBD1 matches at 8 bases. Here the CDR3 reads CAIGQGHSGANVLTF. The CDR3 DNA is TGTGCCATCGGACAGGGTCACTCTGGGGCCAACGTCCTGACTTTC.